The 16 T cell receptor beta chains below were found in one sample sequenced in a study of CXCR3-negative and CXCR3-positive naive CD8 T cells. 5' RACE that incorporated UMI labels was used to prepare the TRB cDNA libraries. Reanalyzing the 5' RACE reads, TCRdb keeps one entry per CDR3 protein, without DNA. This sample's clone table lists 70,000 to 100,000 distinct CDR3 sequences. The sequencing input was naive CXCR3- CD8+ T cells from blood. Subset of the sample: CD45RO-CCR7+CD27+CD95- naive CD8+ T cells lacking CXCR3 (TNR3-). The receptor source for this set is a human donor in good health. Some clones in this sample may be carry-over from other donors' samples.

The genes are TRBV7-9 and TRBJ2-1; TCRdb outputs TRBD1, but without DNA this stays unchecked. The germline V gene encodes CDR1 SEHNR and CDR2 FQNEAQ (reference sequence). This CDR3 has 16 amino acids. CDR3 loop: CASSLSQGPPYNEQFF.

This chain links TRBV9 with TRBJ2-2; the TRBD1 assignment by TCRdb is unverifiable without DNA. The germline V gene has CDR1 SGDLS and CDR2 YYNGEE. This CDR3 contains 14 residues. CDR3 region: CASSHQGNTGELFF. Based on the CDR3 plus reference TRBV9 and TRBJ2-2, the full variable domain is DSGVTQTPKHLITATGQRVTLRCSPRSGDLSVYWYQQSLDQGLQFLIQYYNGEERAKGNILERFSAQQFPDLHSELNLSSLELGDSALYFCASSHQGNTGELFFGEGSRLTVL.

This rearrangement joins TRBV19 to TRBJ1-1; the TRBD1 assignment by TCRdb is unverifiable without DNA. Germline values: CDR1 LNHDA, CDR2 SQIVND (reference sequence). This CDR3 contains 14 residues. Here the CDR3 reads CASSPDRDDTEAFF.

The CDR3 region is CASSLGTSGGYNEQFF. The rearrangement links TRBV7-8 to TRBJ2-1; TCRdb selects TRBD2, and the lack of DNA leaves this call unchecked. CDR3 length: 16 amino acids. In germline, CDR1 is SGHVS, CDR2 FQNEAQ.

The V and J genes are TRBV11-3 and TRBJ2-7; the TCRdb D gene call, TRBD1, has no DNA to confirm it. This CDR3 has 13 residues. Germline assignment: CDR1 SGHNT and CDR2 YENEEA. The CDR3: CASSGFQGYEQYF.

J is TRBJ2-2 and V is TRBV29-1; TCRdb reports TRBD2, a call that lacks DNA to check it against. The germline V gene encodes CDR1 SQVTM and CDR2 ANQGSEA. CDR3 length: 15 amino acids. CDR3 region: CSAGGTSGRTGELFF.

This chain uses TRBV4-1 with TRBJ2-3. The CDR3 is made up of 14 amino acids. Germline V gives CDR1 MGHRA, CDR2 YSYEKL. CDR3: CASSPAGTLDTQYF.

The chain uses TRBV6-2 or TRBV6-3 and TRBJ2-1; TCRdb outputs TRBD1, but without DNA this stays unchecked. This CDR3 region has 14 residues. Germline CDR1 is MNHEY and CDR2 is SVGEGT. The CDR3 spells CASKLARTGWEQFF.

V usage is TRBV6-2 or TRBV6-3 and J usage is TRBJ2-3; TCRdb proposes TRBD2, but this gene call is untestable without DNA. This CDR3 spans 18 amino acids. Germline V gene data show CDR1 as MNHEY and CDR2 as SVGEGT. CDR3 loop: CASSYPTSGGPSTDTQYF.

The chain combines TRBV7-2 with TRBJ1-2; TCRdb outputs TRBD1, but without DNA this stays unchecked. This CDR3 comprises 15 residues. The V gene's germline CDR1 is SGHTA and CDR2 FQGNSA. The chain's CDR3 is CASSLGGATASGYTF.

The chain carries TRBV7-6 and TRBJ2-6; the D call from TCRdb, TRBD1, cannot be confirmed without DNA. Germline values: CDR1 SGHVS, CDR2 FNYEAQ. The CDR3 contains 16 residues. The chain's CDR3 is CASSATVLSGANVLTF.

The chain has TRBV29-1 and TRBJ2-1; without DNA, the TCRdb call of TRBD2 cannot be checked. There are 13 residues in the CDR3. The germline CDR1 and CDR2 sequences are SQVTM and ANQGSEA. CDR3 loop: CSVEVAGGDEQFF.

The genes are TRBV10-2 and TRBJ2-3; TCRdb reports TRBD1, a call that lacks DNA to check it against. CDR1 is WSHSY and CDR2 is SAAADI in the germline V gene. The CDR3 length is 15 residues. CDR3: CASSEGGPVADTQYF.

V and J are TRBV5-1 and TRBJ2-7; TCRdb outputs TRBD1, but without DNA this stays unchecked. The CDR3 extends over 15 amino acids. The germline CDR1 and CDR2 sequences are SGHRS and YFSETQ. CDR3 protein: CASSLGPTGLDEQYF.

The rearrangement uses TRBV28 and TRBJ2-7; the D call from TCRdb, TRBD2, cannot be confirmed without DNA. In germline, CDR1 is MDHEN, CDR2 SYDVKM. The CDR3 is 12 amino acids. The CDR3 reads CASSPGGLAQYF. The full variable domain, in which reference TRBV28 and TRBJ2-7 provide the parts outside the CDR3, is DVKVTQSSRYLVKRTGEKVFLECVQDMDHENMFWYRQDPGLGLRLIYFSYDVKMKEKGDIPEGYSVSREKKERFSLILESASTNQTSMYLCASSPGGLAQYFGPGTRLTVT.

The chain's CDR3 is CASSLAIGLAVDEQFF. The rearrangement joins TRBV5-1 to TRBJ2-1; TCRdb lists TRBD2, though no DNA is available to test this call. CDR1 is SGHRS and CDR2 is YFSETQ in the germline V gene. CDR3 length: 16 residues. Based on the CDR3 plus reference TRBV5-1 and TRBJ2-1, the full variable domain is KAGVTQTPRYLIKTRGQQVTLSCSPISGHRSVSWYQQTPGQGLQFLFEYFSETQRNKGNFPGRFSGRQFSNSRSEMNVSTLELGDSALYLCASSLAIGLAVDEQFFGPGTRLTVL.